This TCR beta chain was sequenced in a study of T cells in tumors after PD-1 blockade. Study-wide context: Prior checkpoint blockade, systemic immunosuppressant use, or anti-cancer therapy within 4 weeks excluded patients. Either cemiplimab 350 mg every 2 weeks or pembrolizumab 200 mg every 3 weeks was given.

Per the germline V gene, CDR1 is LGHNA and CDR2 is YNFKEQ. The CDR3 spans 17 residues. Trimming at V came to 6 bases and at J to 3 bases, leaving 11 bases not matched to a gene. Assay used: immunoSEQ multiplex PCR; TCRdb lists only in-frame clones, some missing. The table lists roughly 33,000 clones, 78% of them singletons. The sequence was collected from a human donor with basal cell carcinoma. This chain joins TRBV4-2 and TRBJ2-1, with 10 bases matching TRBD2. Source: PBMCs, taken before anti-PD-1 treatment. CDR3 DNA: TGTGCCAGCAGGATTTCCGGAGCGGGAGGGAACTACAATGAGCAGTTCTTC. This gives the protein CASRISGAGGNYNEQFF.